The entry that follows covers one T cell receptor (beta chain) sequence. The antigen is undetermined. TCRbeta libraries averaged around 42,000 productive templates per sample. Sequencing used immunoSEQ multiplex PCR; TCRdb keeps in-frame clones, though not all of them. The table lists about 4,300 clones, around 52% of them singletons. This record belongs to a study of STAT3 mutations in large granular lymphocyte leukemia. The wider study: Roughly half the longitudinally sequenced T-LGLL patients had canonical STAT3 mutations. More than half of T-LGLL patients received immunosuppressive therapy. Study-wide findings and caveats: Every T-LGLL patient had at least one immunodominant TCRbeta clonotype. Some patients had dominant TCR clones larger than their STAT3 mutant burden.

The ends lost 7 bases at V and 4 bases at J; junction bases unmatched: 18. The germline gives CDR1 PRHDT, CDR2 FYEKMQ (reference sequence). CDR3 length equals 18 residues. The chain joins TRBV13 to TRBJ2-3; 9 bases are shared with TRBD2. Sequenced material: peripheral blood mononuclear cells. The clonotype was recovered from a male patient aged 50 to 59 with T-cell large granular lymphocyte leukemia. Some clones in this sample may be carry-over from other donors' samples. The CDR3 is CASTPGSASGTGPDTQYF. CDR3 bases: TGTGCCAGCACCCCGGGTTCGGCTAGCGGGACTGGACCAGATACGCAGTATTTT.